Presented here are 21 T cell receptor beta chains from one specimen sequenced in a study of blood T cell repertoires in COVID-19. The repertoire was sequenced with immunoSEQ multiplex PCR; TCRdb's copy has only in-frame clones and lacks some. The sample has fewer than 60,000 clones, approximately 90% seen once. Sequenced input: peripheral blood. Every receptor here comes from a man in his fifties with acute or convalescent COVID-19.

Here the CDR3 reads CSGGQGKTEAFF. The CDR3 bases are TGCAGCGGGGGTCAGGGGAAGACTGAAGCTTTCTTT. The chain links TRBV29-1 to TRBJ1-1; maybe TRBD1 (6 bases). Germline CDR1 is SQVTM and CDR2 is ANQGSEA. The CDR3 has 12 amino acids. Trimming took 7 bases from V and 5 from J, leaving 14 bases between them.

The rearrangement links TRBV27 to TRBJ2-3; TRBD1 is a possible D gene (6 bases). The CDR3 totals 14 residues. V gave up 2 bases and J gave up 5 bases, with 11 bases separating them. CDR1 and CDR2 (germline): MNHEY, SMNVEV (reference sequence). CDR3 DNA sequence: TGTGCCAGCAGTTTACAGACAGGCATAGATACGCAGTATTTT. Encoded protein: CASSLQTGIDTQYF.

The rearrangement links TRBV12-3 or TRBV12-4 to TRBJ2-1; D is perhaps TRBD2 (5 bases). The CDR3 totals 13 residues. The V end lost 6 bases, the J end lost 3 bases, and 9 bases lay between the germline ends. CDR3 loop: CASRSSSYNEQFF. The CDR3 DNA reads TGTGCCAGCAGGTCTAGCAGCTACAATGAGCAGTTCTTC.

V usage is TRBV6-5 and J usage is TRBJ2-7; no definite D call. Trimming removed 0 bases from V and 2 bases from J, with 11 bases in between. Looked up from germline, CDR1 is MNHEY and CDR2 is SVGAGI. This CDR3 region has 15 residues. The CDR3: CASSYSSRGPYEQYF. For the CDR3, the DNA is TGTGCCAGCAGTTACTCCTCAAGAGGCCCCTACGAGCAGTACTTC.

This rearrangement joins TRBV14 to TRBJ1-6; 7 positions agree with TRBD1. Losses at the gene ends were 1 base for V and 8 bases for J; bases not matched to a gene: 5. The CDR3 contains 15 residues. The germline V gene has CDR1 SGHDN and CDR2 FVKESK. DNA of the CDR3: TGTGCCAGCAGCCAAGGACAGGGCCATCATTCACCCCTCCACTTT. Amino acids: CASSQGQGHHSPLHF. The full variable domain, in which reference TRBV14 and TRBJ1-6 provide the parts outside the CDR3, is EAGVTQFPSHSVIEKGQTVTLRCDPISGHDNLYWYRRVMGKEIKFLLHFVKESKQDESGMPNNRFLAERTGGTYSTLKVQPAELEDSGVYFCASSQGQGHHSPLHFGNGTRLTVT.

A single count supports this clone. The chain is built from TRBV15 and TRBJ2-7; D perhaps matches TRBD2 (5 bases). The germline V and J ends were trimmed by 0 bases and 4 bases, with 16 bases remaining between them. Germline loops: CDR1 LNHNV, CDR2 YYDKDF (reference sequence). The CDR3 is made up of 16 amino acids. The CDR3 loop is CATSRDLRRLAYEQYF. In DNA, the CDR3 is TGTGCCACCAGCAGAGATTTACGGAGGCTAGCTTACGAGCAGTACTTC.

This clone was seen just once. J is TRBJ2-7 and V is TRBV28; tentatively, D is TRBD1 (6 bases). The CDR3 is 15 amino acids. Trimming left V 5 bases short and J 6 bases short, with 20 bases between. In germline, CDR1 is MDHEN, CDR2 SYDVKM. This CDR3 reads CASSLQTGTRTEQYF. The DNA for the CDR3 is TGTGCCAGCAGTCTACAAACCGGGACAAGGACCGAGCAGTACTTC. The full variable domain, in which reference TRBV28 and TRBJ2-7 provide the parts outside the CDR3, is DVKVTQSSRYLVKRTGEKVFLECVQDMDHENMFWYRQDPGLGLRLIYFSYDVKMKEKGDIPEGYSVSREKKERFSLILESASTNQTSMYLCASSLQTGTRTEQYFGPGTRLTVT.

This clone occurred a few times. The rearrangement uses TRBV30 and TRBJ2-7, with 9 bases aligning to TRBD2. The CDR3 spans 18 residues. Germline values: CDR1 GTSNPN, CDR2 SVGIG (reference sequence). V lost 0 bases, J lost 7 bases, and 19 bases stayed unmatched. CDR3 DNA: TGTGCCTGGAGTGTTGGTTGGGGGAGGAGCGGGAGGCGTAAAGAGCAGTACTTC. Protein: CAWSVGWGRSGRRKEQYF.

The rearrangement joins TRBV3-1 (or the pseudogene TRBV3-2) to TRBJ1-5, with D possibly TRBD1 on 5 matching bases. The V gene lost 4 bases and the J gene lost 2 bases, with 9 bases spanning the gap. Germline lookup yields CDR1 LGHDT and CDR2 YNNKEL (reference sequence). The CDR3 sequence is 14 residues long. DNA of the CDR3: TGTGCCAGCAGCCGGACCAGGGGCAATCAGCCCCAGCATTTT. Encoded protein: CASSRTRGNQPQHF.

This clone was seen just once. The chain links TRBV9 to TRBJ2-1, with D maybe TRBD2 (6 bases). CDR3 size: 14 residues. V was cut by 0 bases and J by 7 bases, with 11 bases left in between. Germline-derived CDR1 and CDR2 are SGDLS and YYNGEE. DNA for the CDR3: TGTGCCAGCAGCGTAGGGTGGGCGGGGAATGAGCAGTTCTTC. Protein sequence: CASSVGWAGNEQFF.

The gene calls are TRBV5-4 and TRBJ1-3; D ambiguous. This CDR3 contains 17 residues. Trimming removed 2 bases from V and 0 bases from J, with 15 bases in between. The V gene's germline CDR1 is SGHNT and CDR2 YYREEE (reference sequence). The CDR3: CASSFQSGPNSGNTIYF. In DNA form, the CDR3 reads TGTGCCAGCAGCTTTCAGTCTGGCCCCAACTCTGGAAACACCATATATTTT.

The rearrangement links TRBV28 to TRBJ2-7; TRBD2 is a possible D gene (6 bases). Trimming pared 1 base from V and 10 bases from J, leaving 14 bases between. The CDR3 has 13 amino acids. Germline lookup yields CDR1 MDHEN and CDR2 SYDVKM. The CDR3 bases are TGTGCCAGCAGTTTATCCCGGGACTCCCCACAGTACTTC. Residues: CASSLSRDSPQYF.

CDR3 region: CASSISGTGNEQFF. CDR3 sequence (DNA): TGTGCCAGTAGTATATCCGGGACAGGGAATGAGCAGTTCTTC. V is TRBV19 and J is TRBJ2-1, with TRBD1 matching 9 bases. After removal of 2 bases from V and 7 bases from J, the junction contained 3 bases not matched to a gene. The CDR3 spans 14 residues. Germline V gives CDR1 LNHDA, CDR2 SQIVND (reference sequence).

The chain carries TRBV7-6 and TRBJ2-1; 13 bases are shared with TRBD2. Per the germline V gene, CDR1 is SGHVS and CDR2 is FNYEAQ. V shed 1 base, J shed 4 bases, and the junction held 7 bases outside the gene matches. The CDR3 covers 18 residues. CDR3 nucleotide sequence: TGTGCCAGCAGCTTAGGACTAGCGGGGGGCCTTTTGTACAATGAGCAGTTCTTC. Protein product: CASSLGLAGGLLYNEQFF.

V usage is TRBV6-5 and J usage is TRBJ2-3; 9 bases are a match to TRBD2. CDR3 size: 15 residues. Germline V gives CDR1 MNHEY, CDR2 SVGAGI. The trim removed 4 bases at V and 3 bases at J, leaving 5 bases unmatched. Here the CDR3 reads CASSLLAGGTDTQYF. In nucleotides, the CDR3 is TGTGCCAGCAGTTTACTAGCGGGCGGGACAGATACGCAGTATTTT.

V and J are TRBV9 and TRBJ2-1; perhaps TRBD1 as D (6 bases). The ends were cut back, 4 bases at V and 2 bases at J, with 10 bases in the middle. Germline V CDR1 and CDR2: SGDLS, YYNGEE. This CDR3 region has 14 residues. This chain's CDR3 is CASSTGQTYNEQFF. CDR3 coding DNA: TGTGCCAGCAGCACCGGACAGACCTACAATGAGCAGTTCTTC.

The CDR3, as DNA: TGCAGCGTTGAAGATTCAGGCCTGAACACCGGGGAGCTGTTTTTT. It encodes CSVEDSGLNTGELFF. V is TRBV29-1 and J is TRBJ2-2; no reliable D call. Germline loops: CDR1 SQVTM, CDR2 ANQGSEA. The CDR3 has 15 amino acids. V was cut by 0 bases and J by 1 base, with 9 bases left in between.

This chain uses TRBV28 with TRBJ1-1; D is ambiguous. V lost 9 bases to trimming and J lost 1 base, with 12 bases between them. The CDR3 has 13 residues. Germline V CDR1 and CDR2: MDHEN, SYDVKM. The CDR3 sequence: CASRTFGNTEAFF. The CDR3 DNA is TGTGCCAGTCGAACTTTTGGGAACACTGAAGCTTTCTTT.

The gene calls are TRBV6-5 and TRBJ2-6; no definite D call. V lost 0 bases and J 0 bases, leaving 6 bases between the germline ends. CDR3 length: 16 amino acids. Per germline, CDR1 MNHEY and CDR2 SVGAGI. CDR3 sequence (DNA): TGTGCCAGCAGTTACTCTTCGGTCTCTGGGGCCAACGTCCTGACTTTC. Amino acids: CASSYSSVSGANVLTF.

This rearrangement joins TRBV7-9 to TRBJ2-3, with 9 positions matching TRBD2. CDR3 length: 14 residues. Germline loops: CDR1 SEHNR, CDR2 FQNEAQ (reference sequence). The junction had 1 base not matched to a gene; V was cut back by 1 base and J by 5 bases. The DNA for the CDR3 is TGTGCCAGCAGCTTAGAACTAGCGGGAGATACGCAGTATTTT. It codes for CASSLELAGDTQYF. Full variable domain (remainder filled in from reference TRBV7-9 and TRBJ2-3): DTGVSQNPRHKITKRGQNVTFRCDPISEHNRLYWYRQTLGQGPEFLTYFQNEAQLEKSRLLSDRFSAERPKGSFSTLEIQRTEQGDSAMYLCASSLELAGDTQYFGPGTRLTVL.

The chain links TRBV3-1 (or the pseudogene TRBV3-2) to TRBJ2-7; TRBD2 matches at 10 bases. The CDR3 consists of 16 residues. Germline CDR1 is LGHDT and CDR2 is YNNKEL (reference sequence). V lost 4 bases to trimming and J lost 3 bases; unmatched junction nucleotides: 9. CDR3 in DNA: TGTGCCAGCAGCCTGGGAGTGAGACTAGCGGGCTACGAGCAGTACTTC. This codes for CASSLGVRLAGYEQYF.